The source of this TCR beta chain is a study of cytomegalovirus exposure and HLA in healthy donors. Study results and caveats: Available immune exposure information was restricted to CMV serostatus only.

The CDR3 length is 15 residues. The junction had 6 bases not matched to a gene; V was cut back by 5 bases and J by 2 bases. Germline-derived CDR1 and CDR2 are SGHVS and FNYEAQ. Notes on this clone: What it recognizes is unknown.

The primer mix had 60 Vbeta and 13 Jbeta primers. The method was immunoSEQ multiplex PCR; TCRdb's version includes in-frame clones alone and lacks a portion of them. The top ten clones hold roughly 2% of a sample with approximately 120,000 clones, approximately 80% of them seen once. The clonotype originates from a man in his late teens or twenties in good health and CMV-seronegative. The chain has TRBV7-6 and TRBJ2-1, with 7 bases that match TRBD2. The sequenced sample consisted of PBMCs. The CDR3 DNA is TGTGCCAGCAGCCCAACGGCGGGGGCCTACAATGAGCAGTTCTTC. As protein: CASSPTAGAYNEQFF.